Listed below are T cell receptor beta chains from one sample, sequenced in a study of radiation and T cells in renal cell carcinoma. The assay was immunoSEQ multiplex PCR, and TCRdb's table has in-frame clones only and misses some. The data hold some 25,000 clones, with roughly 60% observed a single time. This specimen consisted of tumor tissue, obtained from a patient whose treatment was nephrectomy without radiotherapy. These receptors were collected from a man aged 40-55 years with renal cell carcinoma. CDR3s include the opening cysteine and the closing phenylalanine or tryptophan. D genes are given only for firm matches. A clone size is listed for some rows: how often the clone was seen (once, few, many), or a class if it is expanded.

v_call: TRBV5-1; clone_size: .; j_call: TRBJ2-1; d_call: TRBD1; cdr3_aa: CASSFRGQGAVNEQFF; cdr3_nt: TGCGCCAGCAGCTTCCGTGGACAGGGGGCTGTCAATGAGCAGTTCTTC
v_call: TRBV14; clone_size: .; j_call: TRBJ1-1; d_call: TRBD1; cdr3_aa: CASSPYRGHMNTEAFF; cdr3_nt: TGTGCCAGCAGCCCATACAGGGGGCACATGAACACTGAAGCTTTCTTT
v_call: TRBV4-2; clone_size: .; j_call: TRBJ1-5; d_call: .; cdr3_aa: CASSQSWDSNQPQHF; cdr3_nt: TGTGCCAGCAGCCAAAGTTGGGATAGCAATCAGCCCCAGCATTTT
v_call: TRBV5-6; clone_size: .; j_call: TRBJ2-7; d_call: .; cdr3_aa: CASSPTPLGSYEQYF; cdr3_nt: TGTGCCAGCAGTCCCACTCCGCTTGGGTCCTACGAGCAGTACTTC
v_call: TRBV7-6; clone_size: .; j_call: TRBJ2-1; d_call: TRBD1; cdr3_aa: CASSAHRGNEQFF; cdr3_nt: TGTGCCAGCAGCGCTCACAGGGGGAATGAGCAGTTCTTC
v_call: TRBV6-1; clone_size: medium-sized; j_call: TRBJ1-1; d_call: .; cdr3_aa: CASIADRPSNTEAFF; cdr3_nt: TGTGCCAGCATCGCCGACAGGCCAAGTAACACTGAAGCTTTCTTT
v_call: TRBV25-1; clone_size: few; j_call: TRBJ2-1; d_call: TRBD1; cdr3_aa: CASRPQGAFPYEQFF; cdr3_nt: TGTGCCAGCAGGCCTCAGGGGGCTTTTCCCTATGAGCAGTTCTTC
v_call: TRBV28; clone_size: few; j_call: TRBJ1-1; d_call: .; cdr3_aa: CASNRGTEAFF; cdr3_nt: TGTGCCAGCAATCGGGGAACTGAAGCTTTCTTT
v_call: TRBV10-2; clone_size: once; j_call: TRBJ1-2; d_call: .; cdr3_aa: CASNEGRGGTNYGYTF; cdr3_nt: TGCGCCAGCAATGAAGGAAGGGGGGGGACCAACTATGGCTACACCTTC
v_call: TRBV5-1; clone_size: few; j_call: TRBJ1-1; d_call: .; cdr3_aa: CASRGGRQTDTEAFF; cdr3_nt: TGCGCCAGCAGAGGGGGGAGGCAAACGGACACTGAAGCTTTCTTT
v_call: TRBV7-2; clone_size: few; j_call: TRBJ1-6; d_call: .; cdr3_aa: CASSFDQRPNSPLHF; cdr3_nt: TGTGCCAGCAGCTTTGACCAACGGCCGAATTCACCCCTCCACTTT
v_call: TRBV19; clone_size: .; j_call: TRBJ1-2; d_call: TRBD1; cdr3_aa: CASDGQGPTGYGYTF; cdr3_nt: TGTGCCAGTGATGGACAGGGGCCCACTGGGTATGGCTACACCTTC
v_call: TRBV5-1; clone_size: .; j_call: TRBJ1-1; d_call: TRBD1; cdr3_aa: CASSLGQGSEAFF; cdr3_nt: TGCGCCAGCAGCTTAGGACAGGGATCTGAAGCTTTCTTT
v_call: TRBV7-2; clone_size: few; j_call: TRBJ2-4; d_call: TRBD2; cdr3_aa: CASSLGRGINIQYF; cdr3_nt: TGTGCCAGCAGCTTAGGGCGGGGGATAAACATTCAGTACTTC
v_call: TRBV11-2; clone_size: .; j_call: TRBJ2-1; d_call: TRBD2; cdr3_aa: CASSFLAGGDAYNEQFF; cdr3_nt: TGTGCCAGCAGCTTTCTAGCGGGCGGGGATGCCTACAATGAGCAGTTCTTC
v_call: TRBV28; clone_size: few; j_call: TRBJ2-2; d_call: TRBD1; cdr3_aa: CASSILTGDPNTGELFF; cdr3_nt: TGTGCCAGCAGTATACTCACAGGGGATCCGAACACCGGGGAGCTGTTTTTT
v_call: TRBV5-5; clone_size: few; j_call: TRBJ1-3; d_call: .; cdr3_aa: CASSFGIGAGNTIYF; cdr3_nt: TGTGCCAGCAGCTTTGGCATCGGGGCTGGAAACACCATATATTTT
v_call: TRBV9; clone_size: .; j_call: TRBJ2-3; d_call: .; cdr3_aa: CASGRGEGADTQYF; cdr3_nt: TGTGCCAGCGGGAGAGGTGAAGGCGCAGATACGCAGTATTTT
v_call: TRBV14; clone_size: few; j_call: TRBJ1-6; d_call: TRBD1; cdr3_aa: CASSQARKGARSPLHF; cdr3_nt: TGTGCCAGCAGCCAAGCCCGAAAGGGGGCACGGTCACCCCTCCACTTT
v_call: TRBV7-6; clone_size: once; j_call: TRBJ1-4; d_call: .; cdr3_aa: CASSLQHSLNEKLFF; cdr3_nt: TGTGCCAGCAGCTTGCAGCACAGCCTTAATGAAAAACTGTTTTTT
v_call: TRBV7-9; clone_size: .; j_call: TRBJ1-5; d_call: .; cdr3_aa: CASSFGTQSNQPQHF; cdr3_nt: TGTGCCAGCAGCTTTGGGACCCAAAGCAATCAGCCCCAGCATTTT
v_call: TRBV5-1; clone_size: .; j_call: TRBJ2-1; d_call: .; cdr3_aa: CASSLEAGSYNEQFF; cdr3_nt: TGCGCCAGCAGCTTGGAGGCAGGGAGTTACAATGAGCAGTTCTTC
v_call: TRBV6-5; clone_size: .; j_call: TRBJ2-1; d_call: .; cdr3_aa: CASSYKAASNNEQFF; cdr3_nt: TGTGCCAGCAGTTATAAGGCAGCATCGAACAATGAGCAGTTCTTC
v_call: TRBV30; clone_size: few; j_call: TRBJ1-1; d_call: .; cdr3_aa: CAWSSDGNTEAFF; cdr3_nt: TGTGCCTGGAGTTCGGACGGGAACACTGAAGCTTTCTTT
v_call: TRBV4-1; clone_size: .; j_call: TRBJ1-2; d_call: TRBD1; cdr3_aa: CASSQGFGTAYGYTF; cdr3_nt: TGCGCCAGCAGCCAGGGTTTCGGGACAGCCTATGGCTACACCTTC
v_call: TRBV6-1; clone_size: .; j_call: TRBJ1-2; d_call: .; cdr3_aa: CASSEAGGTYGYTF; cdr3_nt: TGTGCCAGCAGTGAAGCGGGCGGTACCTATGGCTACACCTTC
v_call: TRBV28; clone_size: .; j_call: TRBJ2-3; d_call: TRBD1; cdr3_aa: CASSFTGTGDPDTQYF; cdr3_nt: TGTGCCAGCAGTTTCACCGGGACAGGGGACCCAGATACGCAGTATTTT
v_call: TRBV30; clone_size: .; j_call: TRBJ1-1; d_call: TRBD1; cdr3_aa: CAWSGDRRNTEAFF; cdr3_nt: TGTGCCTGGAGTGGGGACAGGAGGAACACTGAAGCTTTCTTT
v_call: TRBV30; clone_size: few; j_call: TRBJ1-5; d_call: .; cdr3_aa: CAWGLPLSNQPQHF; cdr3_nt: TGTGCCTGGGGACTGCCCCTAAGCAATCAGCCCCAGCATTTT
v_call: TRBV19; clone_size: medium-sized; j_call: TRBJ1-2; d_call: TRBD1; cdr3_aa: CASSRGQGNGYTF; cdr3_nt: TGTGCCAGTAGTAGGGGACAGGGGAACGGCTACACCTTC
v_call: TRBV6-1; clone_size: .; j_call: TRBJ2-2; d_call: .; cdr3_aa: CASSERGGPNTGELFF; cdr3_nt: TGTGCCAGCAGTGAAAGAGGGGGGCCCAACACCGGGGAGCTGTTTTTT
v_call: TRBV4-2; clone_size: .; j_call: TRBJ2-1; d_call: .; cdr3_aa: CASSQDPQGSYNEQFF; cdr3_nt: TGTGCCAGCAGCCAAGATCCCCAGGGCTCCTACAATGAGCAGTTCTTC
v_call: TRBV7-2; clone_size: once; j_call: TRBJ1-6; d_call: TRBD1; cdr3_aa: CVSSREGAGNSPLHF; cdr3_nt: TGTGTGTCCTCTCGCGAGGGGGCAGGGAATTCACCCCTCCACTTT
v_call: TRBV5-1; clone_size: .; j_call: TRBJ1-2; d_call: .; cdr3_aa: CASSSAGEYGYTF; cdr3_nt: TGCGCCAGCAGCTCCGCGGGGGAGTATGGCTACACCTTC
v_call: TRBV4-1; clone_size: few; j_call: TRBJ2-2; d_call: .; cdr3_aa: CASSQERVSTGELFF; cdr3_nt: TGCGCCAGCAGCCAAGAGCGTGTGAGCACCGGGGAGCTGTTTTTT
v_call: TRBV5-1; clone_size: .; j_call: TRBJ1-6; d_call: TRBD1; cdr3_aa: CASSQGTEGSPLHF; cdr3_nt: TGCGCCAGCAGCCAGGGGACAGAGGGATCACCCCTCCACTTT
v_call: TRBV4-3; clone_size: .; j_call: TRBJ2-3; d_call: .; cdr3_aa: CASSQSGGRADTQYF; cdr3_nt: TGCGCCAGCAGCCAGTCCGGGGGGCGGGCAGATACGCAGTATTTT
v_call: TRBV12-5; clone_size: .; j_call: TRBJ2-3; d_call: .; cdr3_aa: CASGLTSTDTQYF; cdr3_nt: TGTGCTAGTGGTTTAACTAGCACAGATACGCAGTATTTT
v_call: TRBV7-2; clone_size: few; j_call: TRBJ2-2; d_call: TRBD1; cdr3_aa: CASSLSVGTAAGELFF; cdr3_nt: TGTGCCAGCAGCTTATCAGTCGGGACAGCCGCCGGGGAGCTGTTTTTT
v_call: TRBV27; clone_size: .; j_call: TRBJ1-5; d_call: .; cdr3_aa: CASSSGSGLGNQPQHF; cdr3_nt: TGTGCCAGCAGTTCGGGTTCGGGCTTGGGCAATCAGCCCCAGCATTTT
v_call: TRBV6-1; clone_size: medium-sized; j_call: TRBJ1-5; d_call: TRBD1; cdr3_aa: CASSEVQGGAGQPQHF; cdr3_nt: TGTGCCAGCAGTGAAGTTCAAGGGGGCGCAGGTCAGCCCCAGCATTTT